The clone carrying this T cell receptor beta chain was counted between two and nine times. Every bit of the isolated RNA underwent reverse transcription, so sequencing read expressed TCRB transcripts. The table came from immunoSEQ multiplex PCR; TCRdb's copy has only in-frame clones and leaves some out. Among fewer than 150,000 clones listed, less than 9% were seen once. Isolation of CD4+ naive, central memory, regulatory and stem cell-like memory cells was achieved by sorting via CD45RO/CCR7/CD25/CD127/CD95/CD27. Post-sort purity exceeded 98% for all sorted populations. These data are taken from a study of beta chain features in type 1 diabetes. V gave up 2 bases and J gave up 6 bases, with 24 bases separating them. The CDR3 has 18 residues. The germline gives CDR1 SGHDT, CDR2 YYEEEE.

The V and J genes are TRBV5-6 and TRBJ2-1; a weak D match, TRBD2 (6 bases). What was sequenced was central memory CD4+ T cells from blood. The clonotype comes from a woman aged 30 to 39 in good health. CDR3 in DNA: TGTGCCAGCAGCTTCCTTAAGGTTGCGGGACGAACGACCAATGAGCAGTTCTTC. Translating gives CASSFLKVAGRTTNEQFF. Full variable domain (missing parts from reference TRBV5-6 and TRBJ2-1): DAGVTQSPTHLIKTRGQQVTLRCSPKSGHDTVSWYQQALGQGPQFIFQYYEEEERQRGNFPDRFSGHQFPNYSSELNVNALLLGDSALYLCASSFLKVAGRTTNEQFFGPGTRLTVL.